A selection of T cell receptor beta chains follows, all from one sample in a study of response to subunit inactivated influenza vaccine. TCRdb redid the calling of the RT-PCR reads with MiXCR, one entry per CDR3 protein. Of roughly 760,000 distinct CDR3 sequences listed, about 20% are singletons. Material: PBMCs from blood, obtained less than 6 days after vaccination. The receptors here all came from a man aged 50 or older who received an inactivated influenza vaccine. The CDR3 runs from the conserved cysteine through the conserved F or W. The size field is filled for only some rows; it gives once, few, many or a size class.

V	size	J	CDR3
TRBV5-1	-	TRBJ2-6	CASSPRQSSGANVLTF
TRBV5-1	-	TRBJ2-3	CASSEAPPQQYTDTQYF
TRBV29-1	-	TRBJ2-7	CSVDGLGPAAYEQYF
TRBV4-3	-	TRBJ2-3	CASSQAGAAENTQYF
TRBV6-5	-	TRBJ2-3	CASSYSLTGGTDTQYF
TRBV6-5	-	TRBJ2-6	CASSYQRGQGRAGANVLTF
TRBV20-1	few	TRBJ2-4	CSAPSRLAIGNIQYF
TRBV18	few	TRBJ1-2	CASSSRPGQPNYGYTF
TRBV5-6	-	TRBJ2-7	CASSLGVQGYEQYF
TRBV20-1	-	TRBJ1-2	CSAFKKTGPYGYTF
TRBV6-5	few	TRBJ1-4	CASSYDAFSNEKLFF
TRBV5-1	few	TRBJ2-3	CASSLAGHLTDTQYF
TRBV11-2	-	TRBJ2-5	CASSLGGTSGPKTQYF
TRBV11-1	-	TRBJ2-3	CASSQYRLVAAGDFTDTQYF
TRBV20-1	few	TRBJ1-5	CSARPGTGGPQPQHF
TRBV12-3/TRBV12-4	few	TRBJ1-1	CASSLGFGQNTEAFF
TRBV6-1	-	TRBJ2-5	CASSPAGWGQETQYF
TRBV27	many	TRBJ2-1	CASSFAGSDNEQFF
TRBV7-9	-	TRBJ1-4	CASSPSGRDEKLFF
TRBV4-2	-	TRBJ1-5	CASSFGQGVGDQPQHF
TRBV10-3	few	TRBJ2-7	CAISKDRIYEQYF
TRBV10-3	few	TRBJ2-4	CAISDEGTSGPRQYF
TRBV7-2	-	TRBJ2-1	CASSRQEGYNEQFF
TRBV5-1	many	TRBJ1-1	CASSLEPANTEAFF
TRBV30	few	TRBJ2-1	CAWSAGKPEQFF
TRBV6-2/TRBV6-3	few	TRBJ2-5	CASREGWREQETQYF
TRBV5-6	-	TRBJ2-5	CASATGRTQYF
TRBV12-3/TRBV12-4	-	TRBJ2-3	CASSPGIAGGPDTQYF
TRBV29-1	few	TRBJ2-7	CSVTDRDEQYF
TRBV9	many	TRBJ2-7	CASSPRVLDEQYF
TRBV29-1	few	TRBJ2-7	CSVDRRNGEQYF
TRBV7-3	-	TRBJ2-5	CASSLWDQETQYF
TRBV11-3	-	TRBJ2-7	CASSLRFPTTEQYF
TRBV6-1	-	TRBJ2-6	CASSLENSGANVLTF
TRBV6-2/TRBV6-3	-	TRBJ2-3	CASSLRLAAGVDTQYF
TRBV6-2/TRBV6-3	-	TRBJ2-2	CASRDGINTGELFF
TRBV20-1	-	TRBJ2-5	CSASILAGNAYF
TRBV7-2	many	TRBJ2-3	CASSLAGVVTDTQYF
TRBV12-3/TRBV12-4	-	TRBJ1-2	CASSYWQGEHGYTF
TRBV9	-	TRBJ2-7	CASSPGPRYEQYF
TRBV6-1	few	TRBJ1-2	CASISGLAAYGYTF
TRBV20-1	-	TRBJ2-1	CSASGTYNEQFF
TRBV4-2	few	TRBJ2-3	CASSLLGIAGGDTQYF
TRBV7-2	few	TRBJ2-7	CASSLRPSITLEQYF
TRBV7-2	-	TRBJ2-1	CASSPRGGKLEQFF
TRBV7-9	-	TRBJ2-7	CASSVVGRSYEQYF
TRBV27	-	TRBJ2-7	CASSPKQAGDPSYEQYF
TRBV27	-	TRBJ1-3	CASSLDRASGNTIYF
TRBV9	-	TRBJ2-2	CASSVGGGGVVGELFF